The rows below give T cell receptor beta chains drawn from one sample of a study of blood T cell repertoires in COVID-19. TCRdb's table, derived via immunoSEQ multiplex PCR, lists solely in-frame clones and lacks some. This table has some 200,000 clones, about four fifths appearing once. What was sequenced was peripheral blood. Every receptor here comes from a woman aged 40 to 50 with acute or convalescent COVID-19. CDR3s include the opening cysteine and the closing phenylalanine or tryptophan. A D gene is named only where the DNA matches it firmly. Where a row states a size, it is once, few, many or the class of an expanded clone; other rows omit it.

>TRBV19|-|once|TRBJ2-2
CASTLGGAGGELFF
TGTGCCAGTACCCTGGGGGGGGCCGGCGGGGAGCTGTTTTTT
>TRBV19|TRBD1|-|TRBJ1-2
CASSPGTGENYGYTF
TGTGCCAGTAGTCCGGGGACAGGGGAAAACTATGGCTACACCTTC
>TRBV29-1|TRBD1|-|TRBJ2-7
CSVGEDRGRLREQYF
TGCAGCGTTGGTGAGGACAGGGGGCGTCTACGGGAGCAGTACTTC
>TRBV6-2/TRBV6-3|TRBD1|-|TRBJ2-7
CASSLSWGTGLYEQYF
TGTGCCAGCAGCCTATCGTGGGGGACAGGTCTCTACGAGCAGTACTTC
>TRBV12-3/TRBV12-4|-|-|TRBJ2-5
CASSFSSDETQYF
TGTGCCAGCAGTTTTAGTAGCGATGAGACCCAGTACTTC
>TRBV11-3|TRBD2|-|TRBJ2-7
CASSRGLAESYEQYF
TGTGCCAGCAGCCGAGGACTAGCGGAGTCCTACGAGCAGTACTTC
>TRBV9|-|-|TRBJ1-1
CASSVESGPNLNTEAFF
TGTGCCAGCAGCGTAGAGTCAGGGCCCAATTTGAACACTGAAGCTTTCTTT
>TRBV6-1|TRBD2|-|TRBJ2-4
CASSELSGGAAKNIQYF
TGTGCCAGCAGTGAACTTAGCGGGGGGGCCGCGAAAAACATTCAGTACTTC
>TRBV6-5|-|few|TRBJ2-3
CASSGRGAGLNTQYF
TGTGCCAGCAGCGGTCGGGGGGCCGGCCTGAATACGCAGTATTTT
>TRBV7-6|-|-|TRBJ1-4
CASSLTPTTNEKLFF
TGTGCCAGCAGCTTGACACCGACAACTAATGAAAAACTGTTTTTT
>TRBV25-1|-|-|TRBJ1-1
CASITPGNTEAFF
TGTGCCAGCATTACCCCGGGGAACACTGAAGCTTTCTTT
>TRBV5-1|-|-|TRBJ2-3
CASSLSAGSTDTQYF
TGCGCCAGCAGCTTGTCGGCGGGTAGCACAGATACGCAGTATTTT
>TRBV7-8|TRBD2|-|TRBJ2-1
CASSSVGLAGEGQFF
TGTGCCAGCAGCTCGGTGGGACTAGCGGGAGAAGGGCAGTTCTTC
>TRBV7-2|TRBD1|-|TRBJ2-7
CASSFIGTGYEQYF
TGTGCCAGCAGCTTTATAGGGACAGGGTACGAGCAGTACTTC
>TRBV30|-|-|TRBJ1-2
CAWSPLGEGYGYTF
TGTGCCTGGAGCCCCTTGGGGGAGGGCTATGGCTACACCTTC
>TRBV7-2|-|-|TRBJ1-1
CASSPRVQVMNTEAFF
TGTGCCAGCAGCCCCAGGGTTCAGGTCATGAACACTGAAGCTTTCTTT
>TRBV11-2|-|-|TRBJ2-3
CASSLILTATTDTQYF
TGTGCCAGCAGCTTAATCCTGACAGCCACCACAGATACGCAGTATTTT
>TRBV2|-|-|TRBJ2-2
CASSGSGGVGTGELFF
TGTGCCAGCAGTGGTTCCGGGGGTGTGGGGACCGGGGAGCTGTTTTTT
>TRBV7-3|-|-|TRBJ1-1
CASSFGAGNTEAFF
TGTGCCAGCAGCTTTGGGGCAGGGAACACTGAAGCTTTCTTT
>TRBV20-1|-|-|TRBJ1-6
CSASIGQGGNSPLHF
TGCAGTGCTAGTATCGGGCAGGGAGGTAATTCACCCCTCCACTTT
>TRBV6-5|TRBD1|once|TRBJ2-1
CASSYSGTADNEQFF
TGTGCCAGCAGTTACTCGGGGACAGCGGACAATGAGCAGTTCTTC
>TRBV19|TRBD2|-|TRBJ2-2
CASSSHLWGGGELFF
TGTGCCAGTAGTTCCCATTTGTGGGGGGGCGGGGAGCTGTTTTTT
>TRBV6-5|TRBD2|-|TRBJ2-3
CASSSSGRAPDTQYF
TGTGCCAGCAGTTCTAGCGGGAGGGCCCCAGATACGCAGTATTTT
>TRBV27|TRBD2|-|TRBJ2-1
CASSLGEGGNEQFF
TGTGCCAGCAGTTTAGGGGAGGGCGGAAATGAGCAGTTCTTC
>TRBV4-3|-|-|TRBJ2-1
CASSHTQNSYNEQFF
TGCGCCAGCAGCCACACTCAAAACTCCTACAATGAGCAGTTCTTC
>TRBV9|TRBD2|-|TRBJ2-7
CASSPRYGLAGGLNEQYF
TGTGCCAGCAGCCCGCGATATGGGCTAGCGGGAGGGCTGAACGAGCAGTACTTC
>TRBV10-2|TRBD2|-|TRBJ2-7
CASNPLSGSGTYEQYF
TGCGCCAGCAATCCCCTCAGCGGGAGTGGAACCTACGAGCAGTACTTC
>TRBV4-3|-|-|TRBJ2-1
CASSQETGPAQQFF
TGCGCCAGCAGCCAAGAAACAGGGCCGGCCCAGCAGTTCTTC
>TRBV10-3|TRBD2|-|TRBJ2-3
CAISESAGAGTDTQYF
TGTGCCATCAGTGAGTCTGCGGGAGCTGGCACAGATACGCAGTATTTT